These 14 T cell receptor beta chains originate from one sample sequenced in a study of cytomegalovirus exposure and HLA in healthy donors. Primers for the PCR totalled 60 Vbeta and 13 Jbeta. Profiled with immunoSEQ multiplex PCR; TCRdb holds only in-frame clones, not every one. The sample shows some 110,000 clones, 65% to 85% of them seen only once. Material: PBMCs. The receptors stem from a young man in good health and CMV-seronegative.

The CDR3 spells CASRPGQGHEQYF. CDR3 DNA: TGTGCCAGCAGACCAGGACAGGGCCACGAGCAGTACTTC. This chain links TRBV6-6 with TRBJ2-7; 8 positions agree with TRBD1. Germline V gene data show CDR1 as MNHNY and CDR2 as SVGAGI (reference sequence). J lost 5 bases, V lost 6 bases, and 6 bases had no gene match. This CDR3 comprises 13 residues.

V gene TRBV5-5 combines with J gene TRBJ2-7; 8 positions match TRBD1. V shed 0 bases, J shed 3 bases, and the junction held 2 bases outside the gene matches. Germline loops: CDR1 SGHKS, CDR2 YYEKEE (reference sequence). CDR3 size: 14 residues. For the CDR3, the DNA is TGTGCCAGCAGCTTGGTGGACAGGGTCTACGAGCAGTACTTC. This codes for CASSLVDRVYEQYF.

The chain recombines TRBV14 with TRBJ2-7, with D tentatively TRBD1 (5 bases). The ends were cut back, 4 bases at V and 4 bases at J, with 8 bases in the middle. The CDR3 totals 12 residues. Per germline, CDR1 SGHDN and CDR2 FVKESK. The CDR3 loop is CASSPDRYEQYF. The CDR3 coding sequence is TGTGCCAGCAGCCCCGACAGATACGAGCAGTACTTC. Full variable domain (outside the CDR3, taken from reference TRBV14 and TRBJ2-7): EAGVTQFPSHSVIEKGQTVTLRCDPISGHDNLYWYRRVMGKEIKFLLHFVKESKQDESGMPNNRFLAERTGGTYSTLKVQPAELEDSGVYFCASSPDRYEQYFGPGTRLTVT.

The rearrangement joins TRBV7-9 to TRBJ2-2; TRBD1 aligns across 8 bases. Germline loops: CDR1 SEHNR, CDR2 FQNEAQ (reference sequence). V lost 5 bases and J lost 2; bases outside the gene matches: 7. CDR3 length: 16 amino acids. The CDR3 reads CASSPGTGRNTGELFF. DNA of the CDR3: TGTGCCAGCAGCCCTGGGACAGGACGCAACACCGGGGAGCTGTTTTTT.

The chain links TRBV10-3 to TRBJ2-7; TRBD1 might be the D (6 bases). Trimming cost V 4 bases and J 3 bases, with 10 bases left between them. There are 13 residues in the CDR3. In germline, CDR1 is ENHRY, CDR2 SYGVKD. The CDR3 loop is CAISGDRYYEQYF. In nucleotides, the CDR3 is TGTGCCATCAGTGGTGACAGGTACTACGAGCAGTACTTC.

For the CDR3, the DNA is TGTGCAAGTCGCTTAGCGGGAGGGCCCCTCTACGAGCAGTACTTC. It codes for CASRLAGGPLYEQYF. J is TRBJ2-5 and V is TRBV12-2; the table's D call, TRBD2, was not checked against the DNA. Near its end, the DNA agrees better with TRBJ2-7, so the J call may be wrong. TRBV12-2 is an annotated pseudogene. The CDR3 is made up of 15 amino acids.

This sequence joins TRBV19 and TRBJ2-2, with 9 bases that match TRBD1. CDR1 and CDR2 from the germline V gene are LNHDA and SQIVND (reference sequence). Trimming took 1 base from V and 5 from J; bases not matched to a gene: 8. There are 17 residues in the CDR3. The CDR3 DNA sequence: TGTGCCAGTAGTATAGCTCGGAACAGGGGGCGGACCGGGGAGCTGTTTTTT. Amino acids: CASSIARNRGRTGELFF.

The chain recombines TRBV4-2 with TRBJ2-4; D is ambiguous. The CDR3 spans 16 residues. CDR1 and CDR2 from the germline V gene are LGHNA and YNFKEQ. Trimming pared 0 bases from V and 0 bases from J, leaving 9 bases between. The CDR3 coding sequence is TGTGCCAGCAGCCAAGATCCAAAACTAGCCAAAAACATTCAGTACTTC. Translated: CASSQDPKLAKNIQYF.

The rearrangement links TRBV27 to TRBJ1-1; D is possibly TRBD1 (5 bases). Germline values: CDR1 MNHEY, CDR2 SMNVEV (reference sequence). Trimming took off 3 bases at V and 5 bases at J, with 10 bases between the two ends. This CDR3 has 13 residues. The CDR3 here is CASSFTRGTEAFF. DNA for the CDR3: TGTGCCAGCAGTTTCACCCGGGGGACTGAAGCTTTCTTT.

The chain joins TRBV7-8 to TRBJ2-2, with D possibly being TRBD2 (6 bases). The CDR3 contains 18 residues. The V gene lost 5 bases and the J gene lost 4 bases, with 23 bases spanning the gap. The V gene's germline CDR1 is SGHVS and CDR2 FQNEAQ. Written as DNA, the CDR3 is TGTGCCAGCAGCCCGAAGAGGGCGGGAAGTTCGGGCACCGGGGAGCTGTTTTTT. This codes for CASSPKRAGSSGTGELFF.

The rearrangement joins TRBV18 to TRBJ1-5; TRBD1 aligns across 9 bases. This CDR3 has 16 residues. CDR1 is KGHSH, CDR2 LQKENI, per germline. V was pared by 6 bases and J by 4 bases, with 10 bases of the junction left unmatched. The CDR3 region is CASSEGGTGPNQPQHF. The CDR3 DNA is TGTGCCAGCTCCGAAGGGGGGACAGGGCCTAATCAGCCCCAGCATTTT. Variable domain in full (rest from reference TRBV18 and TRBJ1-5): NAGVMQNPRHLVRRRGQEARLRCSPMKGHSHVYWYRQLPEEGLKFMVYLQKENIIDESGMPKERFSAEFPKEGPSILRIQQVVRGDSAAYFCASSEGGTGPNQPQHFGDGTRLSIL.

DNA of the CDR3: TGCGCCAGCAGCCAAGGCGGGGGACCCCAGTACTTC. This gives the protein CASSQGGGPQYF. The genes are TRBV4-3 and TRBJ2-5; 7 bases map to TRBD2. V shed 1 base and J 9 bases; nucleotides not matched to a gene: 2. This CDR3 is built from 12 residues. The germline CDR1 and CDR2 sequences are LGHNA and YSLEER.

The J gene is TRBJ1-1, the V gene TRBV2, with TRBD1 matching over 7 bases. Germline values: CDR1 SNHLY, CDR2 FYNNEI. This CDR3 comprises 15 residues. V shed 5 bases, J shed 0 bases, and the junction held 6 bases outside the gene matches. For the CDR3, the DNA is TGTGCCAGCAGTCTACAGGGGCCCTTGAACACTGAAGCTTTCTTT. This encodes CASSLQGPLNTEAFF.

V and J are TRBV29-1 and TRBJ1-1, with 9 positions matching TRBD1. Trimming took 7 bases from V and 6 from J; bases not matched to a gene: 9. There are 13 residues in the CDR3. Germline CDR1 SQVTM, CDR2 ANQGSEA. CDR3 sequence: CSGMDRGGSEAFF. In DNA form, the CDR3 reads TGCAGCGGGATGGACAGGGGAGGATCTGAAGCTTTCTTT.